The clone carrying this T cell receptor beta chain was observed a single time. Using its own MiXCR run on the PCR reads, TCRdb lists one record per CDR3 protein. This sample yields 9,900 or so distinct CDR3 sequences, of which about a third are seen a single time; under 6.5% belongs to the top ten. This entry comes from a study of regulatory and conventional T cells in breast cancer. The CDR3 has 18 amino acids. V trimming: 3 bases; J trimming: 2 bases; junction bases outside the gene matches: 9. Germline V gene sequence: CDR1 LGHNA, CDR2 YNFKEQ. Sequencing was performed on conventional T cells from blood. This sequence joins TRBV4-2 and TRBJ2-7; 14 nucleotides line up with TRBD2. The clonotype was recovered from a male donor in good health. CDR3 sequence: CASSQAGTSGGPPYEQYF. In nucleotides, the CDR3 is TGTGCCAGCAGCCAGGCCGGGACTAGCGGGGGCCCTCCCTACGAGCAGTACTTC.